These 17 T cell receptor beta chains were all obtained from the same sample, sequenced in a study of shared clonotypes between healthy human individuals. Libraries were prepared by immunoSEQ multiplex PCR; TCRdb keeps only in-frame clonotypes and omits some of them. The sample lists roughly 2,300,000 clones; about 90% were seen once. What was sequenced was naive CD4+ T cells from PBMCs. Indicated subset: CD45RA+ positively selected. These receptors were taken from a man in his late teens or twenties in good health. Some clones in this sample may be carry-over from other donors' samples.

The gene calls are TRBV30 and TRBJ1-5; 7 bases agree with TRBD1. The CDR3 sequence is 17 residues long. The V gene end was trimmed by 1 base and the J gene end by 1 base; junction bases not matched to a gene: 10. The germline CDR1 and CDR2 sequences are GTSNPN and SVGIG (reference sequence). CDR3: CAWSARGGSRSNQPQHF. The CDR3 DNA reads as TGTGCCTGGAGTGCTCGAGGGGGCTCCAGGAGCAATCAGCCCCAGCATTTT.

The V and J genes are TRBV5-4 and TRBJ1-5; 8 bases match TRBD1. With V trimmed by 0 bases and J by 9 bases, 11 bases remained unmatched. This CDR3 spans 16 amino acids. Per germline, CDR1 SGHNT and CDR2 YYREEE (reference sequence). The CDR3 DNA reads as TGTGCCAGCAGCTTGGCCGCTCAGGGGGCCCCAGGGCCCCAGCATTTT. Its translation: CASSLAAQGAPGPQHF.

This chain links TRBV11-2 with TRBJ2-7, with TRBD2 matching 7 bases. Germline-derived CDR1 and CDR2 are SGHAT and FQNNGV. The CDR3 is made up of 16 amino acids. V lost 0 bases, J lost 7 bases, and 12 bases stayed unmatched. The DNA of the CDR3 is TGTGCCAGCAGCTTAGACCCTAAGGGGAGGGCCGTTGAGCAGTACTTC. This codes for CASSLDPKGRAVEQYF.

The gene calls are TRBV27 and TRBJ2-2; D is perhaps TRBD1 (6 bases). The V end was cut by 5 bases, the J end by 3 bases, with 16 bases between. Germline assignment: CDR1 MNHEY and CDR2 SMNVEV (reference sequence). This CDR3 is built from 16 residues. DNA of the CDR3: TGTGCCAGCAGTCTACAGGGTTGGGCGGACACCGGGGAGCTGTTTTTT. Its translation is CASSLQGWADTGELFF.

The rearrangement uses TRBV28 and TRBJ1-5, with a possible D match to TRBD1 (6 bases). Germline CDR1 is MDHEN and CDR2 is SYDVKM. Trimming left V 3 bases short and J 7 bases short, with 16 bases between. The CDR3 has 15 amino acids. The CDR3 DNA sequence: TGTGCCAGCAGTTTCGGGCAGGGGAAGGGACAGCCCCAGCATTTT. This translates into CASSFGQGKGQPQHF.

The chain combines TRBV9 with TRBJ2-1, with D perhaps matching TRBD2 (6 bases). Looked up from germline, CDR1 is SGDLS and CDR2 is YYNGEE. Trimming removed 4 bases from V and 5 bases from J, with 19 bases in between. The CDR3 consists of 16 residues. CDR3 in amino acids: CASSHSRSRRDNEQFF. DNA for the CDR3: TGTGCCAGCAGCCACTCCCGTTCCCGGAGGGACAATGAGCAGTTCTTC. Combining the CDR3 with reference TRBV9 and TRBJ2-1 gives the whole variable domain DSGVTQTPKHLITATGQRVTLRCSPRSGDLSVYWYQQSLDQGLQFLIQYYNGEERAKGNILERFSAQQFPDLHSELNLSSLELGDSALYFCASSHSRSRRDNEQFFGPGTRLTVL.

The rearrangement uses TRBV28 and TRBJ1-1, with D tentatively TRBD1 (5 bases). This CDR3 comprises 13 residues. Looked up from germline, CDR1 is MDHEN and CDR2 is SYDVKM. With 8 bases removed from V and 3 bases from J, the gap between germline ends came to 13 bases. This chain's CDR3 is CASQGTADTEAFF. As DNA, the CDR3 is TGTGCCAGCCAGGGTACTGCCGACACTGAAGCTTTCTTT.

The chain carries TRBV9 and TRBJ2-7; 7 bases are a match to TRBD1. The length of the CDR3 is 19 residues. Germline CDR1 SGDLS, CDR2 YYNGEE. With 10 bases clipped from V and 3 bases from J, the junction kept 28 bases outside the gene matches. The CDR3 loop reads CAATGTENTLDNPLYEQYF. In nucleotides, the CDR3 is TGTGCCGCTACCGGGACAGAAAACACACTCGATAACCCCCTCTACGAGCAGTACTTC.

This chain connects TRBV6-6 to TRBJ2-3, with 11 nucleotides matching TRBD2. Looked up from germline, CDR1 is MNHNY and CDR2 is SVGAGI (reference sequence). After removal of 4 bases from V and 3 bases from J, the junction contained 3 bases not matched to a gene. CDR3 length equals 15 residues. The CDR3, as DNA: TGTGCCAGCAGTTCACTAGCGGGAGCGACAGATACGCAGTATTTT. This gives the protein CASSSLAGATDTQYF.

The gene calls are TRBV7-9 and TRBJ2-7; weak D call: TRBD2 (5 bases). The length of the CDR3 is 12 residues. Germline V gene lookup returns CDR1 SEHNR and CDR2 FQNEAQ (reference sequence). The V end lost 8 bases, the J end lost 0 bases, and 8 bases lay between the germline ends. CDR3 in amino acids: CASEGLSYEQYF. The CDR3 region has the DNA TGTGCCAGCGAGGGTCTCTCCTACGAGCAGTACTTC.

The chain is built from TRBV25-1 and TRBJ1-4; 9 nucleotides align to TRBD1. Germline-derived CDR1 and CDR2 are MGHDK and SYGVNS. The CDR3 loop spans 15 amino acids. After removal of 5 bases from V and 8 bases from J, the junction contained 9 bases not matched to a gene. In nucleotides, the CDR3 is TGTGCCAGCAGTATACAGGGGGCAGGTTACGAAAAACTGTTTTTT. It translates to CASSIQGAGYEKLFF.

The chain couples TRBV7-2 to TRBJ2-2, with D perhaps TRBD1 (6 bases). Deletions cut 5 bases from V and 6 bases from J, with 10 bases between. The CDR3 has 13 residues. Looked up from germline, CDR1 is SGHTA and CDR2 is FQGNSA. The CDR3 nucleotides read TGTGCCAGCAGCAGAAGGACAGCCGGGGAGCTGTTTTTT. This sequence encodes CASSRRTAGELFF.

The chain has TRBV19 and TRBJ1-4; D is possibly TRBD1 (6 bases). The CDR3 is made up of 18 amino acids. Germline-derived CDR1 and CDR2 are LNHDA and SQIVND (reference sequence). V was shortened by 10 bases and J by 7 bases, with 31 bases between the two germline ends. CDR3 in amino acids: CATTHGTLADTRLEKLFF. The CDR3 DNA follows: TGTGCCACAACGCACGGGACACTTGCTGATACTCGTCTTGAAAAACTGTTTTTT. Supplemented by reference TRBV19 and TRBJ1-4, the full variable domain reads DGGITQSPKYLFRKEGQNVTLSCEQNLNHDAMYWYRQDPGQGLRLIYYSQIVNDFQKGDIAEGYSVSREKKESFPLTVTSAQKNPTAFYLCATTHGTLADTRLEKLFFGSGTQLSVL.

The rearrangement links TRBV5-1 to TRBJ2-7; 7 bases map to TRBD1. Germline lookup yields CDR1 SGHRS and CDR2 YFSETQ. The length of the CDR3 is 14 residues. V shed 1 base and J 7 bases; nucleotides not matched to a gene: 8. In DNA, the CDR3 is TGCGCCAGCAGCTTGTTGGGACAGACACCTGAGCAGTACTTC. Protein sequence: CASSLLGQTPEQYF.

The chain couples TRBV6-5 to TRBJ1-2; 9 bases fit TRBD1. CDR3 length: 13 residues. The V gene end was trimmed by 8 bases and the J gene end by 2 bases; junction bases not matched to a gene: 3. Germline values: CDR1 MNHEY, CDR2 SVGAGI. The CDR3 sequence is CASCDRGNYGYTF. Written as DNA, the CDR3 is TGTGCCAGCTGCGACAGGGGGAACTATGGCTACACCTTC.

J is TRBJ1-4 and V is TRBV27; 7 nucleotides agree with TRBD1. This CDR3 has 16 amino acids. The V segment lost 6 bases and the J segment 4 bases; nucleotides outside the gene matches: 11. CDR1 and CDR2 from the germline V gene are MNHEY and SMNVEV (reference sequence). CDR3 sequence (DNA): TGTGCCAGCAGCCGAGACTACAGGGGTCTTAATGAAAAACTGTTTTTT. It specifies CASSRDYRGLNEKLFF. The full variable domain, in which reference TRBV27 and TRBJ1-4 provide the parts outside the CDR3, is EAQVTQNPRYLITVTGKKLTVTCSQNMNHEYMSWYRQDPGLGLRQIYYSMNVEVTDKGDVPEGYKVSRKEKRNFPLILESPSPNQTSLYFCASSRDYRGLNEKLFFGSGTQLSVL.

In DNA, the CDR3 is TGTGCCATCAGTGACTGGACTAGCGGGAATAAGTTTAACACCGGGGAGCTGTTTTTT. Its protein is CAISDWTSGNKFNTGELFF. The gene calls are TRBV10-3 and TRBJ2-2, with 12 positions matching TRBD2. J lost 2 bases, V lost 3 bases, and 10 bases had no gene match. The CDR3 totals 19 residues. Germline lookup yields CDR1 ENHRY and CDR2 SYGVKD.